This TCR beta chain was documented in a study of blood T cell repertoires in COVID-19. Across the whole study: Spain, Italy and the United States supplied samples that represented acute and convalescent COVID-19. Nucleic acid was either cDNA or gDNA, and it came from T cells, B-cell-depleted T cells, or PBMCs.

In the original analysis: Estimation of nucleated cell counts was performed using reference gene primer amplification. Libraries were prepared by immunoSEQ multiplex PCR; TCRdb keeps only in-frame clonotypes and omits some of them. The V and J calls and clone size come from that table; D and trimming were worked out from the DNA. The repertoire holds 250,000 to 300,000 clones, with roughly 83% as singletons. Sequencing was carried out using peripheral blood. The clonotype originates from a man in his sixties who had recovered from COVID-19.

This chain's CDR3 is CASSLAGQGGGYGYTF. For the CDR3, the DNA is TGTGCCAGCAGCTTAGCTGGACAGGGTGGTGGCTATGGCTACACCTTC. The chain carries TRBV7-2 and TRBJ1-2; TRBD1 matches at 8 bases. The CDR3 covers 16 residues. V was clipped by 0 bases and J by 4 bases; unmatched bases: 7. Germline CDR1 SGHTA, CDR2 FQGNSA.